This is a list of T cell receptor beta chains from one sample in a study of shared clonotypes between healthy human individuals. The data were produced by immunoSEQ multiplex PCR, yet TCRdb's version contains in-frame clones alone and is incomplete. The table records approximately 1,500,000 clones, approximately 97% of them present only once. Material for sequencing was naive CD4+ T cells sorted from blood. Receptors originate from a man under 40 in good health. Both conserved end residues are part of each CDR3. D genes are given only for firm matches. The size field is filled for only some rows; it gives once, few, many or a size class.

TRBJ2-5	NA	TRBV25-1	TRBD2	CASSELGGMGTQYF	TGTGCCAGCAGTGAATTGGGAGGGATGGGGACCCAGTACTTC
TRBJ2-7	NA	TRBV6-5	NA	CASSYLPQTPYEQYF	TGTGCCAGCAGTTATCTTCCGCAGACCCCGTACGAGCAGTACTTC
TRBJ2-1	NA	TRBV6-5	TRBD1	CASSPGQGFRNEQFF	TGTGCCAGCAGCCCGGGACAGGGCTTTCGGAATGAGCAGTTCTTC
TRBJ2-1	NA	TRBV2	TRBD2	CASSATSGTYNEQFF	TGTGCCAGCAGTGCTACCAGCGGGACCTACAATGAGCAGTTCTTC
TRBJ2-7	NA	TRBV5-1	NA	CASSLAVSRAYEQYF	TGCGCCAGCAGCTTGGCCGTAAGTAGAGCCTACGAGCAGTACTTC
TRBJ2-1	NA	TRBV19	TRBD2	CASLPRPGLAGGKSYNEQFF	TGTGCCAGTTTGCCGCGCCCGGGACTAGCGGGAGGAAAATCCTACAATGAGCAGTTCTTC
TRBJ2-1	once	TRBV5-1	NA	CASSLDAHNEQFF	TGCGCCAGCAGCTTGGACGCCCACAATGAGCAGTTCTTC
TRBJ2-3	NA	TRBV18	NA	CASSPFPSRTDTQYF	TGTGCCAGCTCACCATTTCCGTCCCGCACAGATACGCAGTATTTT
TRBJ2-7	NA	TRBV7-2	TRBD2	CASTWGSGRSYEQYF	TGTGCCAGCACCTGGGGGAGCGGGAGATCCTACGAGCAGTACTTC
TRBJ1-1	NA	TRBV5-1	NA	CASSLDTEAFF	TGCGCCAGCAGCCTTGACACTGAAGCTTTCTTT
TRBJ2-1	NA	TRBV10-3	NA	CAISTSGRAVPNEQFF	NA
TRBJ2-3	NA	TRBV9	NA	CASSSGGTDTQYF	TGTGCCAGCAGCTCAGGTGGCACAGATACGCAGTATTTT
TRBJ1-2	NA	TRBV28	NA	CAPEVGDLSGYTF	TGTGCCCCCGAGGTAGGGGACCTCTCAGGCTACACCTTC
TRBJ2-7	NA	TRBV6-1	TRBD2	CASGRGGSSYEQYF	TGTGCCAGCGGAAGAGGCGGGAGCTCCTACGAGCAGTACTTC
TRBJ2-2	NA	TRBV7-9	TRBD1	CASSPGTGPSNTGELFF	TGTGCCAGCAGCCCCGGGACAGGACCCTCGAACACCGGGGAGCTGTTTTTT
TRBJ2-5	NA	TRBV19	NA	CASTRHGQPETQYF	TGTGCCAGTACCCGACATGGACAGCCAGAGACCCAGTACTTC
TRBJ2-7	NA	TRBV2	NA	CASRPLADSSYEQYF	TGTGCCAGCCGCCCACTAGCCGACAGCTCCTACGAGCAGTACTTC
TRBJ1-1	NA	TRBV28	TRBD1	CASRWDSNTEAFF	TGTGCCAGCAGGTGGGACAGCAACACTGAAGCTTTCTTT
TRBJ1-1	NA	TRBV5-1	TRBD1	CASSFRQGNTEAFF	TGCGCCAGCAGCTTTAGACAGGGGAACACTGAAGCTTTCTTT
TRBJ1-5	once	TRBV2	NA	CAAQGGINQPQHF	TGTGCCGCCCAGGGCGGAATCAATCAGCCCCAGCATTTT
TRBJ2-3	NA	TRBV7-3	NA	CASSIPGADTQYF	TGTGCCAGCAGCATCCCCGGGGCAGATACGCAGTATTTT
TRBJ2-7	NA	TRBV7-8	TRBD2	CASSLVASGTIAYEQYF	TGTGCCAGCAGCTTAGTTGCTAGCGGGACCATTGCCTACGAGCAGTACTTC
TRBJ1-2	NA	TRBV4-1	NA	CASSQETYNYGYTF	TGCGCCAGCAGCCAAGAGACCTACAACTATGGCTACACCTTC
TRBJ2-3	NA	TRBV11-3	NA	CASSLSTDTQYF	TGTGCCAGCAGCTTGAGCACAGATACGCAGTATTTT
TRBJ2-1	NA	TRBV7-6	NA	CASSLGNEQFF	TGTGCCAGCAGCTTAGGAAATGAGCAGTTCTTC
TRBJ2-3	NA	TRBV9	NA	CASSPAGNTQYF	TGTGCCAGCAGCCCCGCGGGGAATACGCAGTATTTT
TRBJ2-7	NA	TRBV7-6	NA	CASSLAQGYEQYF	TGTGCCAGCAGCTTAGCGCAAGGGTACGAGCAGTACTTC
TRBJ1-2	once	TRBV5-1	NA	CASSPGWVDSYGYTF	TGCGCCAGCAGTCCCGGGTGGGTAGATTCCTATGGCTACACCTTC
TRBJ2-5	NA	TRBV7-3	TRBD2	CASSLRRGTEETQYF	TGTGCCAGCAGCTTAAGGCGGGGGACCGAAGAGACCCAGTACTTC
TRBJ1-1	NA	TRBV10-3	TRBD1	CAISPGTAKNTEAFF	TGTGCCATCAGTCCCGGGACAGCCAAGAACACTGAAGCTTTCTTT
TRBJ1-2	NA	TRBV9	NA	CASSVRSGENYGYTF	TGTGCCAGCAGCGTACGCTCGGGTGAGAACTATGGCTACACCTTC
TRBJ1-4	NA	TRBV2	TRBD1	CASSDRRTGGAEKLFF	TGTGCCAGCAGTGACCGGCGGACAGGGGGTGCTGAAAAACTGTTTTTT
TRBJ2-7	once	TRBV10-1	TRBD1	CASSRDREDEQYF	TGCGCCAGCAGCAGGGACAGGGAGGACGAGCAGTACTTC
TRBJ2-1	NA	TRBV6-4	TRBD2	CASRLLAGGGVQFF	TGTGCCAGCAGATTGCTAGCGGGAGGGGGGGTGCAGTTCTTC
TRBJ2-3	NA	TRBV10-3	NA	CAISGAQGPDTQYF	TGTGCCATCAGTGGGGCGCAGGGGCCAGATACGCAGTATTTT
TRBJ1-1	NA	TRBV15	TRBD1	CATSSPRLDRVGMNTEAFF	TGTGCCACCAGCTCCCCTCGATTGGACAGGGTGGGCATGAACACTGAAGCTTTCTTT
TRBJ2-7	NA	TRBV5-6	NA	CASSLGIGEQYF	TGTGCCAGCAGCTTAGGGATCGGTGAGCAGTACTTC
TRBJ1-2	NA	TRBV5-1	NA	CASSLEPSGTNHGYTF	TGCGCCAGCAGCTTGGAACCTTCCGGGACAAACCATGGCTACACCTTC
TRBJ2-7	NA	TRBV5-1	NA	CASSLVPPYEQYF	TGCGCCAGCAGCTTGGTTCCGCCGTACGAGCAGTACTTC
TRBJ2-6	NA	TRBV5-1	TRBD1	CASSPMTGGAGANVLTF	TGCGCCAGCAGCCCAATGACAGGGGGTGCTGGGGCCAACGTCCTGACTTTC
TRBJ2-3	NA	TRBV5-6	NA	CASSLGDTQYF	TGTGCCAGCAGCCTCGGAGATACGCAGTATTTT
TRBJ2-2	NA	TRBV12-5	TRBD2	CASGLVVTGLAGEPNTGELFF	TGTGCTAGTGGTTTGGTGGTTACGGGACTAGCGGGAGAACCGAACACCGGGGAGCTGTTTTTT
TRBJ2-1	NA	TRBV5-6	TRBD1	CASSLGGQGVFNEQFF	TGTGCCAGCAGCTTGGGTGGACAGGGGGTATTCAATGAGCAGTTCTTC
TRBJ2-7	NA	TRBV19	TRBD1	CASSIASGTGYEQYF	TGTGCCAGTAGTATAGCATCCGGGACAGGCTACGAGCAGTACTTC
TRBJ2-2	NA	TRBV19	NA	CASQRGDTGELFF	TGTGCCAGTCAAAGGGGTGACACCGGGGAGCTGTTTTTT
TRBJ2-2	NA	TRBV9	TRBD2	CASSVGAQSGGGELFF	TGTGCCAGCAGCGTAGGAGCGCAGAGCGGGGGCGGGGAGCTGTTTTTT
TRBJ2-3	NA	TRBV4-3	NA	CASSQEQRTDTQYF	TGCGCCAGCAGCCAAGAGCAACGCACAGATACGCAGTATTTT
TRBJ2-3	NA	TRBV4-3	TRBD1	CASSQNPGQGADTQYF	TGCGCCAGCAGCCAAAATCCGGGACAGGGGGCAGATACGCAGTATTTT